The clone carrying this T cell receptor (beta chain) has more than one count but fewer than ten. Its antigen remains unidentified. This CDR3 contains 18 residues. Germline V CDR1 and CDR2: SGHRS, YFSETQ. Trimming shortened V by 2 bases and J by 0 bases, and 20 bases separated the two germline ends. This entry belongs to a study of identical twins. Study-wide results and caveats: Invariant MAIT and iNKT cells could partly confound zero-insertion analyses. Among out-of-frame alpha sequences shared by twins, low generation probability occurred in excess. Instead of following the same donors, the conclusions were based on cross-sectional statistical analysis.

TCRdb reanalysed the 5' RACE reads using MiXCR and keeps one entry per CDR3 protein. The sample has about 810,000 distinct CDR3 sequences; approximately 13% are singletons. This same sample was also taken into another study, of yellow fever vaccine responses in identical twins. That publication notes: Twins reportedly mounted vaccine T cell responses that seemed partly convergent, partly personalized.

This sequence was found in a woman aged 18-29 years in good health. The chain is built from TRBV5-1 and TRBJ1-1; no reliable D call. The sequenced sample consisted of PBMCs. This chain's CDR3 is CASSLFSRFQNMNTEAFF. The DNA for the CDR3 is TGCGCCAGCAGCTTATTTTCGCGGTTTCAGAACATGAACACTGAAGCTTTCTTT.